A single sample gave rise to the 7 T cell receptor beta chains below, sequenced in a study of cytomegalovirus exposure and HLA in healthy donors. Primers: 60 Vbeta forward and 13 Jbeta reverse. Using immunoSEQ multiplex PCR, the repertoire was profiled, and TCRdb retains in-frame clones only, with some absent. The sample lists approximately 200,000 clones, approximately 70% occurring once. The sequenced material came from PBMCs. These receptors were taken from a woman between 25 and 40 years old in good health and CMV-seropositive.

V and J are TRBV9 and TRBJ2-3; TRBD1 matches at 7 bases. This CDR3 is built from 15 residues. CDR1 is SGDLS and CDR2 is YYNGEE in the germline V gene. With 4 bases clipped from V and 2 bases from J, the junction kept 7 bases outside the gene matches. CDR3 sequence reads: CASSPRQGSTDTQYF. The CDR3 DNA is TGTGCCAGCAGCCCCCGACAGGGATCCACAGATACGCAGTATTTT.

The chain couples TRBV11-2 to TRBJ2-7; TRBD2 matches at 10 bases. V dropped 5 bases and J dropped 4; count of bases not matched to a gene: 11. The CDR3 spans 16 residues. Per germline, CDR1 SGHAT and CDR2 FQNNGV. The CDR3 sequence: CASSVLLAGWSYEQYF. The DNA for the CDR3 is TGTGCCAGCAGCGTTCTACTAGCGGGATGGTCTTACGAGCAGTACTTC. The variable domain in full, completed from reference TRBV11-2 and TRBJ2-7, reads EAGVAQSPRYKIIEKRQSVAFWCNPISGHATLYWYQQILGQGPKLLIQFQNNGVVDDSQLPKDRFSAERLKGVDSTLKIQPAKLEDSAVYLCASSVLLAGWSYEQYFGPGTRLTVT.

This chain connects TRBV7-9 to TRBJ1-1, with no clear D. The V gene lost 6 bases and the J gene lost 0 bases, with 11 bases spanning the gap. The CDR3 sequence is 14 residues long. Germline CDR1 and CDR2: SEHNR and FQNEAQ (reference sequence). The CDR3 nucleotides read TGTGCCAGCAGTGAGGTTCAGATGAACACTGAAGCTTTCTTT. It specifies CASSEVQMNTEAFF. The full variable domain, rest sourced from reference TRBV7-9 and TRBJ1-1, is DTGVSQNPRHKITKRGQNVTFRCDPISEHNRLYWYRQTLGQGPEFLTYFQNEAQLEKSRLLSDRFSAERPKGSFSTLEIQRTEQGDSAMYLCASSEVQMNTEAFFGQGTRLTVV.

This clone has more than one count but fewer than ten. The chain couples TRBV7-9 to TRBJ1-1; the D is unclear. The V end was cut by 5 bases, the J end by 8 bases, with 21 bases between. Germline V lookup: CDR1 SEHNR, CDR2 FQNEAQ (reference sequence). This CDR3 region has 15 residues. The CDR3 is CASSRQELGLMEAFF. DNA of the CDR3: TGTGCCAGCAGCCGTCAAGAACTGGGCCTAATGGAAGCTTTCTTT.

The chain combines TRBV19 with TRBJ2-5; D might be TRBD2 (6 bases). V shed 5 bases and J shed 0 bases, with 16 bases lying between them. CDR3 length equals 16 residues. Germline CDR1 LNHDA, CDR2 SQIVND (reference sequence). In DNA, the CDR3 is TGTGCCAGTAGTTCGGGGGACTGGAGGTACCAAGAGACCCAGTACTTC. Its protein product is CASSSGDWRYQETQYF.

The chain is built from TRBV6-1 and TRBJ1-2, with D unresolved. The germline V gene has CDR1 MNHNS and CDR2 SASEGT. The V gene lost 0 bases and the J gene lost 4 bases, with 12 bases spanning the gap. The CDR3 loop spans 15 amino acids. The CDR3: CASSEAHRGTYGYTF. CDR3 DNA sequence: TGTGCCAGCAGTGAAGCGCACCGCGGAACCTATGGCTACACCTTC.

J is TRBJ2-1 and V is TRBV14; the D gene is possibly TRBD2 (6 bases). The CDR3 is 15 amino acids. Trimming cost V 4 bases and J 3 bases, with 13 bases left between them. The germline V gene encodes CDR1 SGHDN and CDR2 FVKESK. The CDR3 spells CASSPRDWYYNEQFF. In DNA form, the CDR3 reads TGTGCCAGCAGCCCCCGGGACTGGTACTACAATGAGCAGTTCTTC.